The 7 T cell receptor beta chains given below trace back to one sample, sequenced in a study of shared clonotypes between healthy human individuals. Sequenced by immunoSEQ multiplex PCR; TCRdb stores in-frame clones only, minus some. This table holds millions of clones, 85% to 95% found once. CD45RO-negative, CCR7-positively selected cells formed the naive CD8 fraction, excluding terminally differentiated effector memory CD45RA+ cells. Sequencing used naive CD8+ T cells from PBMCs. These receptors all come from a man aged 18 to 29 in good health. Some clones in this sample may be carry-over from other donors' samples.

The chain is built from TRBV11-2 and TRBJ2-7, with D perhaps TRBD1 (6 bases). This CDR3 has 16 amino acids. V was trimmed by 5 bases and J by 3 bases, leaving 20 bases between them. Germline lookup yields CDR1 SGHAT and CDR2 FQNNGV. CDR3 DNA: TGTGCCAGCAGCCCCCGTGGGATGGGGGCAGGCTACGAGCAGTACTTC. Protein product: CASSPRGMGAGYEQYF.

The V call is TRBV4-1, the J call TRBJ1-2; TRBD1 aligns across 9 bases. CDR3 length: 16 amino acids. After removal of 3 bases from V and 5 bases from J, the junction contained 10 bases not matched to a gene. Germline-derived CDR1 and CDR2 are MGHRA and YSYEKL. CDR3 bases: TGCGCCAGCAGCCACCCCGGGACAGGGACTCTTTATGGCTACACCTTC. This codes for CASSHPGTGTLYGYTF.

The V call is TRBV7-8, the J call TRBJ2-1; 8 bases are a match to TRBD2. This CDR3 region has 16 residues. The germline V gene encodes CDR1 SGHVS and CDR2 FQNEAQ. J was trimmed by 7 bases and V by 2 bases; bases with no gene match: 10. For the CDR3, the DNA is TGTGCCAGCAGCTTAAAGGCTAGCGGGTTCGGGAATGAGCAGTTCTTC. Its protein product is CASSLKASGFGNEQFF.

V and J are TRBV27 and TRBJ2-7; D remains ambiguous. Germline assignment: CDR1 MNHEY and CDR2 SMNVEV (reference sequence). This CDR3 is 13 amino acids long. Trimming cost V 3 bases and J 6 bases, with 12 bases left between them. The chain's CDR3 is CASSFSGPSEQYF. The CDR3 nucleotides read TGTGCCAGCAGTTTTTCGGGCCCCTCCGAGCAGTACTTC.

The V call is TRBV5-1, the J call TRBJ2-7, with 9 nucleotides matching TRBD1. The CDR3 totals 14 residues. The V and J ends lost 4 bases and 2 bases, in that order; junction bases with no gene match: 4. Germline V CDR1 and CDR2: SGHRS, YFSETQ. CDR3 protein: CASSTRDRAYEQYF. The CDR3 DNA sequence: TGCGCCAGCAGCACCCGGGACAGGGCCTACGAGCAGTACTTC.

The V gene is TRBV30, the J gene TRBJ2-2; the D is unclear. This CDR3 contains 12 residues. Per the germline V gene, CDR1 is GTSNPN and CDR2 is SVGIG (reference sequence). Trimming pared 8 bases from V and 6 bases from J, leaving 13 bases between. The CDR3 coding sequence is TGTGCCGGAGAATCCCCCCCCGGGGAGCTGTTTTTT. This sequence encodes CAGESPPGELFF.

The J gene is TRBJ1-4, the V gene TRBV11-2; TRBD1 matches 10 bases. Losses at the gene ends were 6 bases for V and 8 bases for J; bases not matched to a gene: 9. This CDR3 contains 15 residues. Germline lookup yields CDR1 SGHAT and CDR2 FQNNGV. CDR3 protein: CASSRRTGGREKLFF. The CDR3 DNA reads as TGTGCCAGCAGTCGACGGACAGGGGGAAGGGAAAAACTGTTTTTT. The whole variable domain, filled in from reference TRBV11-2 and TRBJ1-4, reads EAGVAQSPRYKIIEKRQSVAFWCNPISGHATLYWYQQILGQGPKLLIQFQNNGVVDDSQLPKDRFSAERLKGVDSTLKIQPAKLEDSAVYLCASSRRTGGREKLFFGSGTQLSVL.